Listed below are T cell receptor beta chains from one sample, sequenced in a study of radiotherapy plus CTLA-4 blockade in lung cancer. Repertoires were generated with immunoSEQ multiplex PCR, while TCRdb's copy carries only in-frame clones and drops some. This sample has around 42,000 clones, with more than 60% found just once. The sequenced sample was peripheral blood, obtained from a patient treated with radiotherapy plus ipilimumab. The source of these receptors is a human donor with non-small cell lung cancer who had a partial response to radiotherapy plus ipilimumab. The CDR3 runs from the conserved cysteine through the conserved F or W. D genes are given only for firm matches. Size values are once, few and many counts, or a class for expanded clones, and some rows have none.

J gene: TRBJ1-6; D gene: TRBD1; CDR3 length: 15; clone size: -; V gene: TRBV2; CDR3 protein: CASSPTGAKNSPLHF; CDR3 DNA: TGTGCCAGCAGTCCTACAGGGGCAAAGAATTCACCCCTCCACTTT
J gene: TRBJ1-6; D gene: -; CDR3 length: 15; clone size: -; V gene: TRBV4-2; CDR3 protein: CASSQGRLENSPLHF; CDR3 DNA: TGTGCCAGCAGCCAAGGGAGATTGGAGAATTCACCCCTCCACTTT
J gene: TRBJ1-1; D gene: -; CDR3 length: 13; clone size: -; V gene: TRBV7-2; CDR3 protein: CASSFTLNTEAFF; CDR3 DNA: TGTGCCAGCAGCTTTACACTGAACACTGAAGCTTTCTTT
J gene: TRBJ2-3; D gene: -; CDR3 length: 15; clone size: -; V gene: TRBV15; CDR3 protein: CATSRAGLSTDTQYF; CDR3 DNA: TGTGCCACCAGCAGAGCGGGACTGAGCACAGATACGCAGTATTTT
J gene: TRBJ2-7; D gene: -; CDR3 length: 16; clone size: -; V gene: TRBV5-1; CDR3 protein: CASSLATGQLGYEQYF; CDR3 DNA: TGCGCCAGCAGCTTGGCAACGGGACAACTGGGGTACGAGCAGTACTTC
J gene: TRBJ2-4; D gene: -; CDR3 length: 12; clone size: few; V gene: TRBV6-6; CDR3 protein: CASAPPGNIQYF; CDR3 DNA: TGTGCCAGCGCACCTCCAGGAAACATTCAGTACTTC
J gene: TRBJ1-6; D gene: TRBD1; CDR3 length: 16; clone size: -; V gene: TRBV6-6; CDR3 protein: CASSHTRTGLNSPLHF; CDR3 DNA: TGTGCCAGCAGTCACACCCGGACAGGACTTAATTCACCCCTCCACTTT
J gene: TRBJ2-5; D gene: TRBD1; CDR3 length: 15; clone size: -; V gene: TRBV5-1; CDR3 protein: CASSFSGTGEETQYF; CDR3 DNA: TGCGCCAGCAGCTTTTCCGGGACAGGGGAAGAGACCCAGTACTTC
J gene: TRBJ2-1; D gene: -; CDR3 length: 16; clone size: few; V gene: TRBV7-9; CDR3 protein: CASSANREWRAEKQFF; CDR3 DNA: TGTGCCAGCAGCGCAAACAGGGAGTGGCGAGCAGAGAAGCAGTTCTTC
J gene: TRBJ2-3; D gene: TRBD2; CDR3 length: 16; clone size: -; V gene: TRBV18; CDR3 protein: CASSRTGTSYTDTQYF; CDR3 DNA: TGTGCCAGCTCACGGACCGGGACTAGTTACACAGATACGCAGTATTTT
J gene: TRBJ2-3; D gene: TRBD2; CDR3 length: 16; clone size: -; V gene: TRBV11-2; CDR3 protein: CASSLLSGLFTDTQYF; CDR3 DNA: TGTGCCAGCAGCTTACTTAGCGGGCTATTCACAGATACGCAGTATTTT
J gene: TRBJ2-1; D gene: -; CDR3 length: 14; clone size: few; V gene: TRBV5-4; CDR3 protein: CASSTRLGSNEQFF; CDR3 DNA: TGTGCCAGCAGCACAAGACTGGGGAGCAATGAGCAGTTCTTC
J gene: TRBJ2-1; D gene: TRBD2; CDR3 length: 16; clone size: -; V gene: TRBV18; CDR3 protein: CASSPRAGGDADEQFF; CDR3 DNA: TGTGCCAGCTCACCACGGGCGGGAGGAGATGCCGATGAGCAGTTCTTC
J gene: TRBJ2-7; D gene: -; CDR3 length: 14; clone size: -; V gene: TRBV11-2; CDR3 protein: CASSAQGKSYEQYF; CDR3 DNA: TGTGCCAGCAGCGCCCAGGGTAAATCTTACGAGCAGTACTTC
J gene: TRBJ1-1; D gene: -; CDR3 length: 15; clone size: -; V gene: TRBV7-2; CDR3 protein: CASSLGGGQATEAFF; CDR3 DNA: TGTGCCAGCAGCTTAGGGGGGGGGCAGGCAACTGAAGCTTTCTTT
J gene: TRBJ2-2; D gene: TRBD2; CDR3 length: 13; clone size: -; V gene: TRBV18; CDR3 protein: CASTSGDTGELFF; CDR3 DNA: TGTGCCAGCACTAGCGGGGACACCGGGGAGCTGTTTTTT
J gene: TRBJ1-2; D gene: -; CDR3 length: 15; clone size: -; V gene: TRBV18; CDR3 protein: CASSPPEGLTNGYTF; CDR3 DNA: TGTGCCAGCTCACCACCGGAGGGTCTAACTAATGGCTACACCTTC
J gene: TRBJ1-1; D gene: -; CDR3 length: 14; clone size: -; V gene: TRBV6-5; CDR3 protein: CASSYGGMNTEAFF; CDR3 DNA: TGTGCCAGCAGTTACGGGGGGATGAACACTGAAGCTTTCTTT
J gene: TRBJ1-4; D gene: TRBD1; CDR3 length: 16; clone size: few; V gene: TRBV11-2; CDR3 protein: CASSVRLGTGREKLFF; CDR3 DNA: TGTGCCAGCAGCGTCCGCCTGGGGACAGGGCGGGAAAAACTGTTTTTT
J gene: TRBJ1-4; D gene: TRBD1; CDR3 length: 14; clone size: few; V gene: TRBV7-9; CDR3 protein: CASSQGQGNEKLFF; CDR3 DNA: TGTGCCAGCAGCCAGGGACAGGGGAATGAAAAACTGTTTTTT
J gene: TRBJ1-4; D gene: -; CDR3 length: 16; clone size: -; V gene: TRBV14; CDR3 protein: CASSPQGYATNEKLFF; CDR3 DNA: TGTGCCAGCAGCCCCCAGGGTTATGCAACTAATGAAAAACTGTTTTTT